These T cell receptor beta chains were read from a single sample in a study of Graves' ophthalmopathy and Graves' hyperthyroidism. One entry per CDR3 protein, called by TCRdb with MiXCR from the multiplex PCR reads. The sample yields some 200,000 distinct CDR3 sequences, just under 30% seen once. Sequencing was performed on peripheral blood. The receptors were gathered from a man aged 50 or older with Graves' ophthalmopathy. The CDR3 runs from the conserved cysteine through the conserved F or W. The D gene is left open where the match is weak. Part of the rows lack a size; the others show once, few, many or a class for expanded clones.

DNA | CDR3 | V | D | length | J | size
TGCAGTGCTATTCTTCGAGGGGAGCAGTACTTC | CSAILRGEQYF | TRBV20-1 | - | 11 | TRBJ2-7 | many
TGTGCCAGCAGTGAAATCTGGACGGGCAATTCACCCCTCCACTTT | CASSEIWTGNSPLHF | TRBV6-1 | - | 15 | TRBJ1-6 | -
TGTGCCAGCGATACCGGGGGCAGGGGGTCCAAAAACATTCAGTACTTC | CASDTGGRGSKNIQYF | TRBV11-2 | - | 16 | TRBJ2-4 | many
TGTGCCAGCAGCTTAACTCAACCTGATTATTACGAGCAGTACTTC | CASSLTQPDYYEQYF | TRBV7-8 | - | 15 | TRBJ2-7 | many
TGTGCCACCAGTGACCAGGACAGGGAGCAGCCCCAGCATTTT | CATSDQDREQPQHF | TRBV24-1 | TRBD1 | 14 | TRBJ1-5 | -
TGTGCCAGCAGCTTAGTTAGCGGGAGTGCCGGGGAGCTGTTTTTT | CASSLVSGSAGELFF | TRBV7-3 | TRBD2 | 15 | TRBJ2-2 | -
TGCAGTGCTAGAGATCCGACCGCAGCGGGAGGGAACCGGGAGCAGTACTTC | CSARDPTAAGGNREQYF | TRBV20-1 | TRBD2 | 17 | TRBJ2-7 | many
TGCGCCAGCAGCTTGGCGGAGGGAACGGAAGCTTTCTTT | CASSLAEGTEAFF | TRBV5-1 | - | 13 | TRBJ1-1 | many
TGTGCCAGCAGTTTCACCAGGGGGCGCAGCCCCGGGGAGCTGTTTTTT | CASSFTRGRSPGELFF | TRBV6-5 | TRBD1 | 16 | TRBJ2-2 | many
TGTGCCAGCAGTTTCTCCACAACCCCTAGCGGGAGCTACGAGCAGTACTTC | CASSFSTTPSGSYEQYF | TRBV6-2/TRBV6-3 | TRBD2 | 17 | TRBJ2-7 | many
TGTGCCAGCAGCTTAGCCAGTTACGAGCAGTACTTC | CASSLASYEQYF | TRBV11-2 | - | 12 | TRBJ2-7 | many
TGTGCCAGCAGCTTCGGAGGGTCAGAGACCCAGTACTTC | CASSFGGSETQYF | TRBV11-2 | - | 13 | TRBJ2-5 | -
TGCGCCAGCAGCCAAAGAGGGACCAGGAACACTGAAGCTTTCTTT | CASSQRGTRNTEAFF | TRBV4-1 | - | 15 | TRBJ1-1 | -
TGTGCCAGCAGAGTACAGGGGATCGGCACCGGGGAGCTGTTTTTT | CASRVQGIGTGELFF | TRBV6-1 | TRBD1 | 15 | TRBJ2-2 | -
TGTGCCACCAGTGAAGGGACAGCGTCCTACGAGCAGTACTTC | CATSEGTASYEQYF | TRBV24-1 | TRBD1 | 14 | TRBJ2-7 | many
TGCGCCAGCAGCTCCCTAGGACAAATGAACACTGAAGCTTTCTTT | CASSSLGQMNTEAFF | TRBV5-1 | - | 15 | TRBJ1-1 | -
TGTGGCGCCCGCGGGGATTATGGCTACACCTTC | CGARGDYGYTF | TRBV28 | - | 11 | TRBJ1-2 | many
TGTGCCAGCAGTACCACGACTGGGCAAGAGACCCAGTACTTC | CASSTTTGQETQYF | TRBV6-2/TRBV6-3 | - | 14 | TRBJ2-5 | -
TGTGCCAGCAGCTTGGGGGGAGTCGGTCAGCCCCAGCATTTT | CASSLGGVGQPQHF | TRBV7-2 | - | 14 | TRBJ1-5 | many
TGTGCCAGCAGTCCCCGGACAGGGCCCAATTCACCCCTCCACTTT | CASSPRTGPNSPLHF | TRBV27 | TRBD1 | 15 | TRBJ1-6 | few
TGTGCCTGGAGCGAGCGGGCCGGCCAAGAGACCCAGTACTTC | CAWSERAGQETQYF | TRBV30 | - | 14 | TRBJ2-5 | many
TGCGCCAGCAGCCAAACAACAGGGTCCCACCGGGGAGAGCAGTACTTC | CASSQTTGSHRGEQYF | TRBV4-3 | - | 16 | TRBJ2-7 | many
TGTGCCAGCAGCATGGGACACCAGAACACTGAAGCTTTCTTT | CASSMGHQNTEAFF | TRBV12-3/TRBV12-4 | - | 14 | TRBJ1-1 | many
TGTGCCAGCAGCTTAGGAGGGGGCGCCCCGACTGAAGCTTTCTTT | CASSLGGGAPTEAFF | TRBV7-9 | TRBD1 | 15 | TRBJ1-1 | -
TGCAGTGCGCACCACCTGGGGGGAGGGGAGGACGTGGAGACCCAGTACTTC | CSAHHLGGGEDVETQYF | TRBV20-1 | TRBD2 | 17 | TRBJ2-5 | many